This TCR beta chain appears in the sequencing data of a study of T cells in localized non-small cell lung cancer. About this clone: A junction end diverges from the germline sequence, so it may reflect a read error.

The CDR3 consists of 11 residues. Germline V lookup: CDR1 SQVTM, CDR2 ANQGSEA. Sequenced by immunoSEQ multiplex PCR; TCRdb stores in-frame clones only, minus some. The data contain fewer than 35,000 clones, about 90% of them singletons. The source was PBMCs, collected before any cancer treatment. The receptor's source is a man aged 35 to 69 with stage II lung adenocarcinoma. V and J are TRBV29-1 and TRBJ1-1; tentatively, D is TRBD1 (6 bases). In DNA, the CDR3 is TGTGGAGGGGGGCATCACACTGAAGCTTTCTTT. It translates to CGGGHHTEAFF.